This TCR beta chain comes out of a study of Ad26.COV2.S vaccination and SARS-CoV-2 variants. For the study at large: Each vaccinee took Ad26.COV2.S intramuscularly, once or twice 56 days apart.

General observations from the study: From the TCR breadth and depth analyses, total T cell responses may have been underestimated. Substantial response breadth was reportedly seen for spike-specific CD8+ and CD4+ T cells after vaccination.

The germline V gene has CDR1 PRHDT and CDR2 FYEKMQ (reference sequence). V was trimmed by 4 bases and J by 16 bases, leaving 14 bases between them. The CDR3 runs to 11 residues. Produced via immunoSEQ multiplex PCR; TCRdb's table is partial and in-frame only. The table lists about 680,000 clones, around 92% of them singletons, with approximately 1.5% in the top ten. Treatment described: some 20 received Ad26.COV2.S at low or high dose, single or two shots; several received placebo; per-sample allocation not given. Specimens were obtained on day 63 following the first vaccine or placebo injection. In the case of this clone: No antigen is known for it.

The TCR comes from a person between 18 and 65 years old who received the Ad26.COV2.S COVID-19 vaccine or a placebo. Sequences were derived from peripheral blood, sampled in a trial of Ad26.COV2.S vaccine versus placebo. The genes are TRBV13 and TRBJ2-1, with D possibly TRBD2 on 5 matching bases. This CDR3 reads CASSSDSFKFF. The CDR3 nucleotides read TGTGCCAGCAGCTCGGACTCCTTCAAATTCTTC.